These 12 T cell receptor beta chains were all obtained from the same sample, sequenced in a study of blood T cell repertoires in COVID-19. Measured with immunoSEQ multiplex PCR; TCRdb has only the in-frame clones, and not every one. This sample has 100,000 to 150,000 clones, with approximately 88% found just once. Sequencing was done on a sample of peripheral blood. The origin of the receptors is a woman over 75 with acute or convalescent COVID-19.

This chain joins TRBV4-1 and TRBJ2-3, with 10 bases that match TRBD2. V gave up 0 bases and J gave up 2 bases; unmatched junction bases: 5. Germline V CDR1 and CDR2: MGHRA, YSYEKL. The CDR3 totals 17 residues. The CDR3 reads CASSQEGGLAFTDTQYF. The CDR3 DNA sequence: TGCGCCAGCAGCCAAGAAGGGGGACTAGCGTTCACAGATACGCAGTATTTT.

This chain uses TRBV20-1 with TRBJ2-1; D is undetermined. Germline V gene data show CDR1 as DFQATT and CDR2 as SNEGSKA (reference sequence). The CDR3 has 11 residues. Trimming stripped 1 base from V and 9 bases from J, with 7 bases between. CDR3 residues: CSARAIGEQFF. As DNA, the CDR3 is TGCAGTGCTAGAGCTATTGGTGAGCAGTTCTTC.

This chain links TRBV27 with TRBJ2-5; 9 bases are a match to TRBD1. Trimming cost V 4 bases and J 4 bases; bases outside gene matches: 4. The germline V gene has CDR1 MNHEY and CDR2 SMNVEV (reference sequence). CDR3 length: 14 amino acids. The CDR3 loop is CASSYSTGGETQYF. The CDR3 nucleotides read TGTGCCAGCAGTTATTCGACAGGGGGAGAGACCCAGTACTTC.

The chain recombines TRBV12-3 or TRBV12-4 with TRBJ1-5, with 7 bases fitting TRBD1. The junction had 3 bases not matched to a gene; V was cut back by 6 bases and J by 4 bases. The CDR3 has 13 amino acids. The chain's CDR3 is CASRPGGNQPQHF. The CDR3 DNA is TGTGCCAGCAGACCAGGGGGAAATCAGCCCCAGCATTTT.

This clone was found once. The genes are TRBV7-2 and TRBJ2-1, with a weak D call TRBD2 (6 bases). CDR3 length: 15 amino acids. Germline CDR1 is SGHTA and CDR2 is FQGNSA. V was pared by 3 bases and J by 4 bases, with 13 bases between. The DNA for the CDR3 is TGTGCCAGCAGCTTTAGGCCTAGCGAATACAATGAGCAGTTCTTC. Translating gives CASSFRPSEYNEQFF.

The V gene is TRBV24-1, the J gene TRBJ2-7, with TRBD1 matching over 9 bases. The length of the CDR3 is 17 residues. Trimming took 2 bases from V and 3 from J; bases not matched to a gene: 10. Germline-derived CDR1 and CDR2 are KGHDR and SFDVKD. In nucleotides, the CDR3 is TGTGCCACCAGTGATTCCCCGCGGGGACAGGGTCGCTACGAGCAGTACTTC. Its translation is CATSDSPRGQGRYEQYF.

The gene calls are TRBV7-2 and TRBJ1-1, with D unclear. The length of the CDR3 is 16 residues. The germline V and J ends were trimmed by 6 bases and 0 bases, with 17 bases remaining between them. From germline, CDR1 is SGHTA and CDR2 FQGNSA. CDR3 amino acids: CASSHERLVMNTEAFF. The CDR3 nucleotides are TGTGCCAGCAGTCACGAACGGCTAGTCATGAACACTGAAGCTTTCTTT.

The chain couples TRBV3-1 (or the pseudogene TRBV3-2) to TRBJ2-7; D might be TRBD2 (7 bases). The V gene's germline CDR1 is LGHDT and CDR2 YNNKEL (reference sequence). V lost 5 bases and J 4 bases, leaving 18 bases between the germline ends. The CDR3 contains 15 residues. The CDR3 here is CASSRAAGANYEQYF. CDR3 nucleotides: TGTGCCAGCAGCAGAGCGGCGGGGGCTAATTACGAGCAGTACTTC.

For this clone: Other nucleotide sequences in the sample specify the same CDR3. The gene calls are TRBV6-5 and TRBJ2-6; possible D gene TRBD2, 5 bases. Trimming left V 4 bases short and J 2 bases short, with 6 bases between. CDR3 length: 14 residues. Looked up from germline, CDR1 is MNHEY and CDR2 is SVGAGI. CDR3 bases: TGTGCCAGCAGTTCCGGGGCTGGGGCCAACGTCCTGACTTTC. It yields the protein CASSSGAGANVLTF.

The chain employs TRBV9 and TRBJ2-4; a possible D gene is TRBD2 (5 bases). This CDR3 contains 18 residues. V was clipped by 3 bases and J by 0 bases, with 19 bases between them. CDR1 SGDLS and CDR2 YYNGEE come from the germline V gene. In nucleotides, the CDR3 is TGTGCCAGCAGCGACCCGATCCTAGCTACTCGAGCCAAAAACATTCAGTACTTC. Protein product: CASSDPILATRAKNIQYF.

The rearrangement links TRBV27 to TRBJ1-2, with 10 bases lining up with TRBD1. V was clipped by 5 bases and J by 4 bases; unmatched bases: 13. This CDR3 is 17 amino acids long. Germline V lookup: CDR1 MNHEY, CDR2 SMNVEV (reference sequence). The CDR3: CASSPSRDRGRVYGYTF. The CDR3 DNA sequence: TGTGCCAGCAGTCCGTCCCGGGACAGGGGCCGCGTCTATGGCTACACCTTC.

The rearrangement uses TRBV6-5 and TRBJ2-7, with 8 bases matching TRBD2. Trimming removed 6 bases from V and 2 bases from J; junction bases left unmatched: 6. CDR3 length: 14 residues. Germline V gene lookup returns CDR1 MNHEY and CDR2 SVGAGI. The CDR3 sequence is CASSLYSGAYEQYF. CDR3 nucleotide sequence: TGTGCCAGCAGCCTATATAGCGGGGCCTACGAGCAGTACTTC.